The next 8 T cell receptor beta chains were all read from a single sample in a study of blood T cell repertoires in COVID-19. The data were produced by immunoSEQ multiplex PCR, yet TCRdb's version contains in-frame clones alone and is incomplete. Among some 47,000 clones, 80% to 90% were seen once, and the ten largest hold around 2.9%. The sequencing input was peripheral blood. Source of these receptors: a woman of 80 years or more with acute or convalescent COVID-19.

The J gene is TRBJ2-2, the V gene TRBV6-5, with 8 bases matching TRBD2. The V and J ends lost 6 bases and 6 bases, in that order; junction bases with no gene match: 0. The CDR3 is made up of 12 amino acids. Germline CDR1 reads MNHEY; CDR2 reads SVGAGI. The CDR3 DNA reads as TGTGCCAGCAGACTAGCGGCCGGGGAGCTGTTTTTT. Translated, it gives CASRLAAGELFF.

This clone was picked up one time. This chain joins TRBV27 and TRBJ1-1; 7 nucleotides match TRBD1. There are 13 residues in the CDR3. After removal of 6 bases from V and 7 bases from J, the junction contained 8 bases not matched to a gene. Germline CDR1 reads MNHEY; CDR2 reads SMNVEV (reference sequence). The DNA for the CDR3 is TGTGCCAGCAGGTCGACAGGGTTCATTGAAGCTTTCTTT. Residues: CASRSTGFIEAFF.

This sequence joins TRBV4-1 and TRBJ2-1, with 8 positions matching TRBD1. CDR1 and CDR2 (germline): MGHRA, YSYEKL. The CDR3 is made up of 16 amino acids. The V segment lost 1 base and the J segment 2 bases; nucleotides outside the gene matches: 4. CDR3 sequence reads: CASSQGQGKTYNEQFF. For the CDR3, the DNA is TGCGCCAGCAGCCAAGGACAGGGGAAGACCTACAATGAGCAGTTCTTC.

The chain carries TRBV6-5 and TRBJ1-1; D is possibly TRBD1 (6 bases). Looked up from germline, CDR1 is MNHEY and CDR2 is SVGAGI. The CDR3 has 14 amino acids. Trimming pared 6 bases from V and 3 bases from J, leaving 14 bases between. CDR3 region: CASRSGVTDTEAFF. DNA for the CDR3: TGTGCCAGCAGGTCAGGGGTTACGGACACTGAAGCTTTCTTT.

The CDR3 region is CASSESGSGGFNYGYTF. Here the CDR3 DNA reads TGTGCCAGCAGTGAATCCGGGAGCGGGGGGTTTAACTATGGCTACACCTTC. The chain has TRBV25-1 and TRBJ1-2, with TRBD1 as a possible D gene (5 bases). Between the trimmed V and J ends, which lost 1 base and 1 base, there was a span of 16 bases. This CDR3 spans 17 amino acids. Germline V lookup: CDR1 MGHDK, CDR2 SYGVNS.

The V gene is TRBV4-1, the J gene TRBJ1-1; D unclear. CDR1 is MGHRA, CDR2 YSYEKL, per germline. The CDR3 loop spans 16 amino acids. The V gene lost 0 bases and the J gene lost 1 base, with 12 bases spanning the gap. This CDR3 is CASSQERRLKNTEAFF. The CDR3 DNA reads TGCGCCAGCAGCCAAGAACGGAGGCTCAAGAACACTGAAGCTTTCTTT.

The chain has TRBV27 and TRBJ2-7; 12 nucleotides match TRBD1. The CDR3 contains 16 residues. Germline CDR1 reads MNHEY; CDR2 reads SMNVEV (reference sequence). V was clipped by 4 bases and J by 4 bases; unmatched bases: 8. The DNA of the CDR3 is TGTGCCAGCAGTTCCTCCGGGACAGGGGGCATGTACGAGCAGTACTTC. Translation gives CASSSSGTGGMYEQYF.

The chain combines TRBV5-6 with TRBJ1-2, with D possibly matching TRBD1 (5 bases). Germline lookup yields CDR1 SGHDT and CDR2 YYEEEE. V was shortened by 2 bases and J by 2 bases, with 10 bases between the two germline ends. The CDR3 loop spans 14 amino acids. In DNA form, the CDR3 reads TGTGCCAGCAGCTTAGGCAGGGAAAACTATGGCTACACCTTC. As protein: CASSLGRENYGYTF.